These 20 T cell receptor beta chains were sequenced from one sample in a study of shared clonotypes between healthy human individuals (dated by TCRdb to 2019 to 2021). For the CD8 naive samples, CD45RO-negative cells were positively selected for CCR7, yielding a CD45RA+CCR7+ population from which TemRA cells were excluded. Receptor amplification or capture employed the immunoSEQ multiplex PCR assay. TCRdb re-hosts the immuneACCESS table, in-frame sequences only. Its copies lack some clones; in the studies checked, an unresolved V gene accounts for under half of them, and the cause for the rest is not known. The sample has around 1.9 million clones on record, approximately 92% of them singletons. The top ten clones comprise roughly 1.7% of the sample. The sequencing sample was made of naive CD8+ T cells from PBMCs. The intended sense of this specimen's cell subset or site label: CD45RA+CCR7+. The receptors shown here come from a man aged 18 to 35 in good health. Some clones in this sample may be carry-over from other donors' samples.

The CDR3 nucleotides read TGCGCCAGCAGCCCCCTGGGACCCTTTACCTACGAGCAGTACTTC. Translating gives CASSPLGPFTYEQYF. This chain joins TRBV4-1 and TRBJ2-7; possibly TRBD1 or TRBD2 for D (5 bases each). Germline V gene sequence: CDR1 MGHRA, CDR2 YSYEKL. The CDR3 runs to 15 residues. V was trimmed by 4 bases and J by 2 bases, leaving 15 bases between them.

The chain combines TRBV4-1 with TRBJ2-7; 8 bases agree with TRBD1. CDR1 and CDR2 (germline): MGHRA, YSYEKL. The CDR3 loop spans 16 amino acids. The V gene end was trimmed by 6 bases and the J gene end by 3 bases; junction bases not matched to a gene: 13. CDR3 sequence (DNA): TGCGCCAGCAGAAGGGAAAACCCCGGGACAGGCTACGAGCAGTACTTC. Translated: CASRRENPGTGYEQYF.

J is TRBJ2-7 and V is TRBV4-2; no definite D call. Trimming removed 5 bases from V and 5 bases from J, with 19 bases in between. CDR1 and CDR2 (germline): LGHNA, YNFKEQ. The CDR3 contains 15 residues. The CDR3 region is CASSDWTAAEDEQYF. Here the CDR3 DNA reads TGTGCCAGCAGCGACTGGACGGCGGCCGAGGACGAGCAGTACTTC.

On this clone: Other DNA variants within this sample encode the same CDR3. The chain joins TRBV9 to TRBJ2-1, with 10 bases matching TRBD1. The germline gives CDR1 SGDLS, CDR2 YYNGEE. The CDR3 sequence is 16 residues long. V lost 3 bases to trimming and J lost 2 bases; unmatched junction nucleotides: 5. The CDR3 reads CASSGSGTGAYNEQFF. DNA for the CDR3: TGTGCCAGCAGCGGCTCCGGGACAGGGGCCTACAATGAGCAGTTCTTC.

V is TRBV7-8 and J is TRBJ1-4; no clear D. V shed 2 bases and J shed 0 bases, with 16 bases lying between them. CDR1 and CDR2 from the germline V gene are SGHVS and FQNEAQ. This CDR3 has 18 residues. This CDR3 reads CASSLRVGMDPTNEKLFF. CDR3 DNA: TGTGCCAGCAGCTTAAGGGTCGGTATGGATCCAACTAATGAAAAACTGTTTTTT.

CDR3 DNA: TGTGCCAGCAGTAAATTGGGACTAGCGGGGAGCACAGATACGCAGTATTTT. This gives the protein CASSKLGLAGSTDTQYF. The genes are TRBV27 and TRBJ2-3, with 13 bases that match TRBD2. Germline loops: CDR1 MNHEY, CDR2 SMNVEV (reference sequence). The V segment lost 5 bases and the J segment 0 bases; nucleotides outside the gene matches: 5. The CDR3 totals 17 residues.

The chain employs TRBV4-1 and TRBJ2-1, with D hard to call. Germline V gene sequence: CDR1 MGHRA, CDR2 YSYEKL. The CDR3 is 18 residues long. The V end was cut by 1 base, the J end by 0 bases, with 16 bases between. CDR3 DNA: TGCGCCAGCAGCCAAGGGGGTAGTGGACCAGCCTCCTACAATGAGCAGTTCTTC. Its protein product is CASSQGGSGPASYNEQFF.

The chain links TRBV6-5 to TRBJ2-2; 10 nucleotides line up with TRBD1. This CDR3 region has 14 residues. CDR1 and CDR2 from the germline V gene are MNHEY and SVGAGI. With 6 bases clipped from V and 8 bases from J, the junction kept 6 bases outside the gene matches. The CDR3 protein is CASSDRTGGGELFF. The CDR3 region has the DNA TGTGCCAGCAGCGACAGGACAGGGGGAGGGGAGCTGTTTTTT.

The chain recombines TRBV30 with TRBJ2-7; 7 nucleotides line up with TRBD1. CDR3 length: 12 amino acids. Trimming cost V 7 bases and J 3 bases; bases outside gene matches: 6. From germline, CDR1 is GTSNPN and CDR2 SVGIG (reference sequence). CDR3 amino acids: CASGTASYEQYF. The CDR3 DNA sequence: TGTGCCTCTGGGACAGCTAGCTACGAGCAGTACTTC.

On this clone itself: Distinct nucleotide sequences in the sample also encode this CDR3. The V gene is TRBV7-9, the J gene TRBJ2-7, with D hard to call. This CDR3 comprises 14 residues. Trimming shortened V by 1 base and J by 1 base, and 8 bases separated the two germline ends. Germline V gives CDR1 SEHNR, CDR2 FQNEAQ (reference sequence). This CDR3 is CASSLVGRSYEQYF. CDR3 coding DNA: TGTGCCAGCAGCTTAGTCGGAAGATCCTACGAGCAGTACTTC.

The rearrangement uses TRBV19 and TRBJ2-7, with D perhaps being TRBD1 or TRBD2 (5 bases each). V gave up 7 bases and J gave up 0 bases, with 19 bases separating them. CDR1 and CDR2 from the germline V gene are LNHDA and SQIVND (reference sequence). The CDR3 is 16 amino acids. For the CDR3, the DNA is TGTGCCAGTACCCGGAAGAGAGGGGCAGACTCCTACGAGCAGTACTTC. Its protein is CASTRKRGADSYEQYF. The full variable domain, in which reference TRBV19 and TRBJ2-7 provide the parts outside the CDR3, is DGGITQSPKYLFRKEGQNVTLSCEQNLNHDAMYWYRQDPGQGLRLIYYSQIVNDFQKGDIAEGYSVSREKKESFPLTVTSAQKNPTAFYLCASTRKRGADSYEQYFGPGTRLTVT.

The rearrangement uses TRBV9 and TRBJ2-7; 8 bases are a match to TRBD1. The CDR3 sequence is 17 residues long. Germline CDR1 SGDLS, CDR2 YYNGEE. The ends lost 0 bases at V and 5 bases at J; junction bases unmatched: 13. CDR3 region: CASSVERGQAIGDEQYF. CDR3 sequence (DNA): TGTGCCAGCAGCGTAGAAAGGGGACAGGCCATCGGAGACGAGCAGTACTTC.

The chain carries TRBV13 and TRBJ1-4, with 7 bases matching TRBD1. With 5 bases clipped from V and 1 base from J, the junction kept 4 bases outside the gene matches. The CDR3 loop spans 15 amino acids. Germline values: CDR1 PRHDT, CDR2 FYEKMQ (reference sequence). CDR3 residues: CASSARQGTNEKLFF. In DNA, the CDR3 is TGTGCCAGCAGCGCACGACAGGGAACTAATGAAAAACTGTTTTTT. Filled out from reference TRBV13 and TRBJ1-4, the complete variable domain reads AAGVIQSPRHLIKEKRETATLKCYPIPRHDTVYWYQQGPGQDPQFLISFYEKMQSDKGSIPDRFSAQQFSDYHSELNMSSLELGDSALYFCASSARQGTNEKLFFGSGTQLSVL.

The CDR3 here is CASSTGQYSDTQYF. Here the CDR3 DNA reads TGTGCCAGCAGTACGGGACAGTACTCAGATACGCAGTATTTT. This chain joins TRBV6-5 and TRBJ2-3; 7 bases line up with TRBD1. Losses at the gene ends were 5 bases for V and 4 bases for J; bases not matched to a gene: 6. The germline V gene encodes CDR1 MNHEY and CDR2 SVGAGI. The CDR3 spans 14 residues.

A few counts support this clone. J is TRBJ1-1 and V is TRBV10-3; D uncertain. The CDR3 is made up of 11 amino acids. V lost 8 bases and J 4 bases, leaving 8 bases between the germline ends. CDR1 ENHRY and CDR2 SYGVKD come from the germline V gene. The CDR3 loop reads CAILAGTEAFF. For the CDR3, the DNA is TGTGCCATCTTGGCGGGCACTGAAGCTTTCTTT.

This chain uses TRBV28 with TRBJ2-5; a weak D match, TRBD1 (6 bases). Per the germline V gene, CDR1 is MDHEN and CDR2 is SYDVKM. V gave up 3 bases and J gave up 4 bases, with 12 bases separating them. The CDR3 extends over 14 amino acids. Here the CDR3 reads CASSLRGKGETQYF. The CDR3, as DNA: TGTGCCAGCAGTTTGAGGGGGAAGGGAGAGACCCAGTACTTC.

The V and J genes are TRBV18 and TRBJ2-7; 10 bases are shared with TRBD2. The CDR3 has 15 residues. The germline V gene encodes CDR1 KGHSH and CDR2 LQKENI. V lost 5 bases to trimming and J lost 3 bases; unmatched junction nucleotides: 7. In DNA form, the CDR3 reads TGTGCCAGCTCAGCTAGCGGGAGTGAGGTCTACGAGCAGTACTTC. As protein: CASSASGSEVYEQYF.

The rearrangement links TRBV7-9 to TRBJ2-7; D is possibly TRBD1 (6 bases). The V and J ends lost 0 bases and 5 bases respectively, with 11 bases between them. The length of the CDR3 is 14 residues. Germline-derived CDR1 and CDR2 are SEHNR and FQNEAQ (reference sequence). CDR3 amino acids: CASSLARGNNEQYF. CDR3 DNA sequence: TGTGCCAGCAGCTTAGCCAGGGGCAACAACGAGCAGTACTTC.

The V gene is TRBV11-2, the J gene TRBJ2-7; D assignment may be TRBD1 or TRBD2 (5 bases each). CDR1 and CDR2 from the germline V gene are SGHAT and FQNNGV. The CDR3 loop spans 16 amino acids. V lost 4 bases to trimming and J lost 4 bases, with 20 bases between them. CDR3: CASSSKGQIRGYEQYF. DNA of the CDR3: TGTGCCAGCAGCTCTAAAGGACAAATACGAGGGTACGAGCAGTACTTC.

The chain recombines TRBV15 with TRBJ2-7; D unresolved. This CDR3 region has 15 residues. The V gene lost 0 bases and the J gene lost 9 bases, with 18 bases spanning the gap. The germline CDR1 and CDR2 sequences are LNHNV and YYDKDF (reference sequence). The CDR3 loop is CATSRDWQPEIGQYF. The CDR3 bases are TGTGCCACCAGCAGAGATTGGCAGCCCGAGATCGGGCAGTACTTC.